One and the same sample provided the 27 T cell receptor beta chains below, sequenced in a study of beta chain features in type 1 diabetes (dated by TCRdb to between 2017 and 2018). The protocol used for the library was the immunoSEQ multiplex PCR assay. The High Capacity cDNA Reverse Transcription Kit was used to reverse transcribe all of the isolated RNA, meaning that expressed TCRB transcripts were what got sequenced. TCRdb carries this immuneACCESS record with in-frame sequences only. Its versions omit some clonotypes, under half of them owing to an unresolved V gene in the studies checked, with the rest unexplained. For this sample the table gives 500,000 to 700,000 clones, of which about 16% were detected only once. Of the sample, around 0.1% falls within the top ten clones. Sequenced sample: naive CD4+ T cells from blood. The sample's cell subset or site, from its label and the paper: true naive CD4+ T cells. These receptors came from a man aged 18-30 years in good health.

This chain links TRBV19 with TRBJ1-2, with a possible D match to TRBD1 (5 bases). The CDR3 is 14 residues long. V lost 3 bases, J lost 2 bases, and 10 bases lay in between. Germline V gives CDR1 LNHDA, CDR2 SQIVND (reference sequence). The CDR3 region is CASSILGGNYGYTF. In DNA, the CDR3 is TGTGCCAGTAGTATCCTTGGGGGGAACTATGGCTACACCTTC.

This chain uses TRBV7-2 with TRBJ2-5, with D hard to call. The CDR3 runs to 14 residues. Trimming removed 1 base from V and 10 bases from J, with 16 bases in between. Germline loops: CDR1 SGHTA, CDR2 FQGNSA. The CDR3 nucleotides read TGTGCCAGCAGCTTAGGTCGCGGAGCACAGCGCCAGTACTTC. It translates to CASSLGRGAQRQYF. Together with reference TRBV7-2 and TRBJ2-5, the CDR3 gives the full variable domain: GAGVSQSPSNKVTEKGKDVELRCDPISGHTALYWYRQSLGQGLEFLIYFQGNSAPDKSGLPSDRFSAERTGGSVSTLTIQRTQQEDSAVYLCASSLGRGAQRQYFGPGTRLLVL.

The chain employs TRBV7-2 and TRBJ2-7; the D call may be TRBD1 or TRBD2 (5 bases each). This CDR3 spans 15 amino acids. V lost 5 bases and J lost 2, with 16 bases in between. The germline gives CDR1 SGHTA, CDR2 FQGNSA. CDR3 nucleotides: TGTGCCAGCAGCCAGAGGGGCAGGGCCCCCTACGAGCAGTACTTC. Protein: CASSQRGRAPYEQYF.

This sequence joins TRBV4-2 and TRBJ2-3, with 13 positions matching TRBD2. The germline CDR1 and CDR2 sequences are LGHNA and YNFKEQ. This CDR3 spans 20 amino acids. V lost 4 bases, J lost 0 bases, and 13 bases stayed unmatched. This CDR3 reads CASSRLPTSGGASSTDTQYF. CDR3 coding DNA: TGTGCCAGCAGCCGCCTCCCTACTAGCGGGGGGGCAAGCAGCACAGATACGCAGTATTTT.

This chain uses TRBV5-4 with TRBJ1-1; D gene ambiguous. This CDR3 contains 14 residues. V gave up 3 bases and J gave up 0 bases, with 9 bases separating them. Germline CDR1 reads SGHNT; CDR2 reads YYREEE (reference sequence). The CDR3 DNA is TGTGCCAGCAGCTGGCATAGTTTGAACACTGAAGCTTTCTTT. This encodes CASSWHSLNTEAFF.

In this sample, this clone turned up a few times. The rearrangement joins TRBV6-6 to TRBJ2-7; TRBD1 or TRBD2 may be the D gene (5 bases each). The CDR3 has 14 amino acids. Trimming took off 2 bases at V and 5 bases at J, with 13 bases between the two ends. Per germline, CDR1 MNHNY and CDR2 SVGAGI (reference sequence). The CDR3 region is CASSYGTGSHEQYF. In nucleotides, the CDR3 is TGTGCCAGCAGTTACGGGACGGGGTCCCACGAGCAGTACTTC.

The gene calls are TRBV5-4 and TRBJ1-3; no firm D call. The CDR3 consists of 12 residues. Trimming stripped 3 bases from V and 4 bases from J, with 5 bases between. Germline loops: CDR1 SGHNT, CDR2 YYREEE (reference sequence). CDR3 in amino acids: CASSSRGNTIYF. The CDR3 DNA follows: TGTGCCAGCAGCTCACGAGGAAACACCATATATTTT.

The chain is built from TRBV7-9 and TRBJ2-7; D uncertain. CDR1 SEHNR and CDR2 FQNEAQ come from the germline V gene (reference sequence). Between the trimmed V and J ends, which lost 5 bases and 0 bases, there was a span of 11 bases. CDR3 size: 14 residues. The CDR3 DNA is TGTGCCAGCAGCCGGACCCCGAGCTCCTACGAGCAGTACTTC. The encoded protein is CASSRTPSSYEQYF. The whole variable domain, remainder taken from reference TRBV7-9 and TRBJ2-7, is DTGVSQNPRHKITKRGQNVTFRCDPISEHNRLYWYRQTLGQGPEFLTYFQNEAQLEKSRLLSDRFSAERPKGSFSTLEIQRTEQGDSAMYLCASSRTPSSYEQYFGPGTRLTVT.

This clone was counted a few times. The CDR3 DNA is TGTGCCAGCAGCTTAGCCACTAGCGGAGACTACGAGCAGTACTTC. Residues: CASSLATSGDYEQYF. The chain couples TRBV7-6 to TRBJ2-7, with 8 positions matching TRBD2. The germline V gene has CDR1 SGHVS and CDR2 FNYEAQ. With 0 bases clipped from V and 3 bases from J, the junction kept 4 bases outside the gene matches. CDR3 length equals 15 residues.

The CDR3 DNA follows: TGTGCCAGCAGCTTAACTCGATCGGTCCGCAGGGGACAGAAAGCTTTCTTT. Protein sequence: CASSLTRSVRRGQKAFF. This chain uses TRBV7-8 with TRBJ1-1; 7 positions match TRBD1. Looked up from germline, CDR1 is SGHVS and CDR2 is FQNEAQ. V lost 2 bases to trimming and J lost 9 bases; unmatched junction nucleotides: 18. The CDR3 has 17 amino acids. Filled out from reference TRBV7-8 and TRBJ1-1, the complete variable domain reads GAGVSQSPRYKVAKRGQDVALRCDPISGHVSLFWYQQALGQGPEFLTYFQNEAQLDKSGLPSDRFFAERPEGSVSTLKIQRTQQEDSAVYLCASSLTRSVRRGQKAFFGQGTRLTVV.

This sequence joins TRBV7-8 and TRBJ2-2; TRBD1 matches 8 bases. V lost 1 base and J lost 6; bases outside the gene matches: 4. Germline CDR1 SGHVS, CDR2 FQNEAQ. This CDR3 has 15 amino acids. For the CDR3, the DNA is TGTGCCAGCAGCTTAGGGGACAGGATGGCCGGGGAGCTGTTTTTT. It specifies CASSLGDRMAGELFF. Filled out from reference TRBV7-8 and TRBJ2-2, the complete variable domain reads GAGVSQSPRYKVAKRGQDVALRCDPISGHVSLFWYQQALGQGPEFLTYFQNEAQLDKSGLPSDRFFAERPEGSVSTLKIQRTQQEDSAVYLCASSLGDRMAGELFFGEGSRLTVL.

This chain uses TRBV7-3 with TRBJ1-1; a possible D gene is TRBD1 (5 bases). In germline, CDR1 is SGHTA, CDR2 FQGTGA. The V end lost 6 bases, the J end lost 1 base, and 18 bases lay between the germline ends. The CDR3 sequence is 16 residues long. The CDR3 reads CASSPVSGPRNTEAFF. The CDR3 DNA sequence: TGTGCCAGCAGTCCCGTCTCGGGACCCAGGAACACTGAAGCTTTCTTT.

J is TRBJ1-4 and V is TRBV7-9; TRBD1 matches at 7 bases. Germline-derived CDR1 and CDR2 are SEHNR and FQNEAQ (reference sequence). The CDR3 extends over 17 amino acids. The junction had 15 bases not matched to a gene; V was cut back by 4 bases and J by 7 bases. The CDR3 reads CASSSRGGRRVIEKLFF. DNA for the CDR3: TGTGCCAGCAGCTCCAGGGGGGGGCGCAGGGTTATTGAAAAACTGTTTTTT.

This chain connects TRBV7-2 to TRBJ2-1; 8 bases are shared with TRBD2. In germline, CDR1 is SGHTA, CDR2 FQGNSA. With 2 bases clipped from V and 7 bases from J, the junction kept 10 bases outside the gene matches. This CDR3 spans 16 amino acids. CDR3 loop: CASSLTGGPIGNEQFF. Written as DNA, the CDR3 is TGTGCCAGCAGCTTAACGGGAGGGCCGATAGGGAATGAGCAGTTCTTC.

The chain couples TRBV7-9 to TRBJ2-1, with 8 bases lining up with TRBD1. This CDR3 spans 15 amino acids. The V gene end was trimmed by 2 bases and the J gene end by 2 bases; junction bases not matched to a gene: 2. The germline CDR1 and CDR2 sequences are SEHNR and FQNEAQ (reference sequence). The CDR3 DNA sequence: TGTGCCAGCAGCTTATTGGACAGGGCCTACAATGAGCAGTTCTTC. It translates to CASSLLDRAYNEQFF.

This rearrangement joins TRBV18 to TRBJ2-1; D call uncertain. Germline CDR1 KGHSH, CDR2 LQKENI. The CDR3 is 14 amino acids. Trimming took off 3 bases at V and 9 bases at J, with 15 bases between the two ends. The CDR3 region is CASSPHPFLGEQFF. The CDR3 region has the DNA TGTGCCAGCTCACCCCACCCCTTCTTGGGTGAGCAGTTCTTC.

Only a few counts were recorded for this clone. The same CDR3 arises from other DNA sequences in this sample as well. This chain connects TRBV7-2 to TRBJ1-2; the D is unclear. Looked up from germline, CDR1 is SGHTA and CDR2 is FQGNSA. Deletions cut 1 base from V and 2 bases from J, with 8 bases between. The CDR3 sequence is 14 residues long. The CDR3: CASSLEGANYGYTF. The DNA for the CDR3 is TGTGCCAGCAGCTTAGAGGGAGCAAACTATGGCTACACCTTC.

This sequence joins TRBV5-1 and TRBJ2-1, with D unclear. V lost 3 bases and J 6 bases, leaving 7 bases between the germline ends. The CDR3 is made up of 12 amino acids. Germline CDR1 and CDR2: SGHRS and YFSETQ. DNA for the CDR3: TGCGCCAGCAGCTACTCCGTCAATGAGCAGTTCTTC. As protein: CASSYSVNEQFF.

V gene TRBV2 combines with J gene TRBJ2-2; D not certain. This CDR3 has 12 residues. The germline V gene has CDR1 SNHLY and CDR2 FYNNEI. V lost 3 bases, J lost 6 bases, and 5 bases lay in between. DNA of the CDR3: TGTGCCAGCAGTGAGGCGGCCGGGGAGCTGTTTTTT. This translates into CASSEAAGELFF.

This clone appeared a few times. The chain uses TRBV19 and TRBJ2-1; D gene uncertain. The CDR3 runs to 11 residues. The germline V gene has CDR1 LNHDA and CDR2 SQIVND (reference sequence). V was trimmed by 5 bases and J by 6 bases, leaving 5 bases between them. CDR3 loop: CASSVRNEQFF. CDR3 DNA sequence: TGTGCCAGTAGTGTCCGCAATGAGCAGTTCTTC. The entire variable domain, with the rest obtained from reference TRBV19 and TRBJ2-1, is as follows: DGGITQSPKYLFRKEGQNVTLSCEQNLNHDAMYWYRQDPGQGLRLIYYSQIVNDFQKGDIAEGYSVSREKKESFPLTVTSAQKNPTAFYLCASSVRNEQFFGPGTRLTVL.

The chain employs TRBV4-3 and TRBJ2-2, with D unclear. This CDR3 comprises 16 residues. V was cut by 1 base and J by 0 bases, with 9 bases left in between. Germline CDR1 and CDR2: LGHNA and YSLEER. CDR3 nucleotide sequence: TGCGCCAGCAGCCAAGGTACCGCCGCGAACACCGGGGAGCTGTTTTTT. Protein: CASSQGTAANTGELFF.

This clone was seen only a few times. V is TRBV30 and J is TRBJ1-4; no reliable D call. Germline V gene data show CDR1 as GTSNPN and CDR2 as SVGIG (reference sequence). The CDR3 extends over 14 amino acids. V dropped 4 bases and J dropped 7 bases, with 16 bases sitting between them. The CDR3 is CAWNHELNSEKLFF. CDR3 nucleotides: TGTGCCTGGAATCACGAGTTGAACAGTGAAAAACTGTTTTTT.

This clone was picked up a small number of times. The gene calls are TRBV9 and TRBJ2-3; perhaps TRBD1 as D (6 bases). Looked up from germline, CDR1 is SGDLS and CDR2 is YYNGEE. V was cut by 6 bases and J by 4 bases, with 18 bases left in between. The CDR3 runs to 15 residues. The CDR3 DNA sequence: TGTGCCAGCACAGATAGGGGGAGTAAGGCAGATACGCAGTATTTT. Amino acids: CASTDRGSKADTQYF.

V is TRBV9 and J is TRBJ2-3; no reliable D call. This CDR3 has 13 amino acids. Germline lookup yields CDR1 SGDLS and CDR2 YYNGEE. With 0 bases removed from V and 10 bases from J, the gap between germline ends came to 12 bases. This CDR3 is CASSVAGTGSQYF. The CDR3 nucleotides read TGTGCCAGCAGCGTAGCTGGTACGGGTTCGCAGTATTTT.

The chain recombines TRBV4-2 with TRBJ1-1; D is undetermined. Germline V gene data show CDR1 as LGHNA and CDR2 as YNFKEQ. The CDR3 is 13 amino acids. V gave up 4 bases and J gave up 1 base, with 7 bases separating them. CDR3 coding DNA: TGTGCCAGCAGCCGGGAACAGAACACTGAAGCTTTCTTT. Encoded protein: CASSREQNTEAFF.

V is TRBV9 and J is TRBJ2-7; D perhaps matches TRBD2 (6 bases). V was shortened by 0 bases and J by 5 bases, with 9 bases between the two germline ends. The CDR3 is 13 residues long. Germline V gene data show CDR1 as SGDLS and CDR2 as YYNGEE. CDR3 DNA sequence: TGTGCCAGCAGCGTAGCACGGGAGAACGAGCAGTACTTC. Translating gives CASSVARENEQYF.

The chain employs TRBV18 and TRBJ2-5; D perhaps matches TRBD2 (5 bases). The CDR3 length is 15 residues. Germline lookup yields CDR1 KGHSH and CDR2 LQKENI. The V end lost 3 bases, the J end lost 4 bases, and 15 bases lay between the germline ends. The CDR3 sequence is CASSPLTGVVETQYF. The CDR3 bases are TGTGCCAGCTCACCGCTTACCGGGGTGGTAGAGACCCAGTACTTC.